The T cell receptor (beta chain) under discussion was sequenced for a study of blood T cell repertoires in COVID-19. In the study overall: The origin of the acute and convalescent COVID-19 samples was the United States, Italy and Spain. PBMCs, B-cell-depleted T cells, or T cells were the source of the cDNA or gDNA that made up the material.

In the study's own analysis: Using reference gene primer amplification, nucleated cell counts were estimated. TCRdb keeps only in-frame clones here, not all; method: immunoSEQ multiplex PCR. V and J calls and clone size are those listed in that table; D and trimming were worked out from the DNA. The table lists some 70,000 clones, 79% of them singletons. Looked up from germline, CDR1 is LNHDA and CDR2 is SQIVND (reference sequence). Trimming pared 6 bases from V and 8 bases from J, leaving 10 bases between. CDR3 size: 11 residues. The material sequenced was peripheral blood. J is TRBJ1-2 and V is TRBV19; unclear D gene. This receptor was obtained from a woman aged 55 to 70 with acute or convalescent COVID-19. CDR3 in amino acids: CASSEGGGYTF. Written as DNA, the CDR3 is TGTGCCAGTAGCGAGGGAGGCGGCTACACCTTC.